This T cell receptor (beta chain) was identified during a study of T cells in women clearing cervical HPV infection. Overall study: Case blood drawn at lesion detection; control blood after infection cleared.

TCR beta CDR3 amplified by multiplex PCR from approximately 1,100 ng genomic DNA. Produced via immunoSEQ multiplex PCR; TCRdb's table is partial and in-frame only. The table for this sample gives tens of thousands of clones. About this clone: The read falls 3 residues short of the CDR3 end, and the missing part is taken from the germline J gene.

The germline gives CDR1 KGHSH, CDR2 LQKENI. V gave up 6 bases and J gave up 0 bases, with 6 bases separating them. This CDR3 region has 13 residues. This rearrangement joins TRBV18 to TRBJ1-5; weak D call: TRBD1 (5 bases). Material for sequencing was blood buffy coat. The sequence came from a woman aged 18-70 years with a cervical HPV16 infection that either progressed to CIN3+ or cleared (not recorded which). CDR3 in amino acids: CASSGGSNQPQHF. The CDR3 bases that were read are TGTGCCAGCTCGGGGGGTAGCAATCAGCCC.